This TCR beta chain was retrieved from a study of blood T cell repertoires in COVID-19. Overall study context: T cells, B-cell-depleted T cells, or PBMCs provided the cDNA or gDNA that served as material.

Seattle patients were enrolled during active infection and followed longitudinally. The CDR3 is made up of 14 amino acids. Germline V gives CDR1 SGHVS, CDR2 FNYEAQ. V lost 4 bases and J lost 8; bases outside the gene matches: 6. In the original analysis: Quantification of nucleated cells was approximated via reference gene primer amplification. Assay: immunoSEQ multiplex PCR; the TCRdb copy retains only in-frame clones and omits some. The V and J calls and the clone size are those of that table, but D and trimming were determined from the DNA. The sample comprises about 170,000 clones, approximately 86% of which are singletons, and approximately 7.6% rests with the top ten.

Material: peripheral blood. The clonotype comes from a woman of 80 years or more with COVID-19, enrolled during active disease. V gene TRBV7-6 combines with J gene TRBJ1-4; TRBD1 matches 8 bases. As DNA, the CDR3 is TGTGCCAGCAGCTCGCGACAGGGGAGCGAAAAACTGTTTTTT. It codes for CASSSRQGSEKLFF. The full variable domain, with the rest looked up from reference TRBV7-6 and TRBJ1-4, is GAGVSQSPRYKVTKRGQDVALRCDPISGHVSLYWYRQALGQGPEFLTYFNYEAQQDKSGLPNDRFSAERPEGSISTLTIQRTEQRDSAMYRCASSSRQGSEKLFFGSGTQLSVL.